This T cell receptor (beta chain) is drawn from a study of OX40 agonist ivuxolimab in advanced cancers. Study background: From roughly 20 to 90 years was the age range, with a mean of about 54 years, and 65% to 90% were male.

Some clones are missing from TCRdb's copy, which holds only in-frame ones; the method was immunoSEQ multiplex PCR. The sample carries approximately 74,000 clones, roughly four fifths recorded once. Sampling of blood occurred at baseline, cycle 4 day 1, and cycle 7 day 1. The V and J ends lost 6 bases and 1 base respectively, with 12 bases between them. The length of the CDR3 is 14 residues. CDR1 is KGHSH and CDR2 is LQKENI in the germline V gene. The origin of this receptor is an adult with an advanced solid tumor such as melanoma, head and neck, liver or kidney cancer. J is TRBJ1-2 and V is TRBV18; D gene ambiguous. Sequenced here: CD4+ or CD8+ T cells sorted from blood, sampled in a trial of the OX40 agonist ivuxolimab. CDR3 amino acids: CASSPTRLNYGYTF. In DNA, the CDR3 is TGTGCCAGCTCCCCGACAAGACTTAACTATGGCTACACCTTC.